This entry describes one TCR beta chain. Its antigen is not identified. The PCR made use of 60 Vbeta and 13 Jbeta primers. Data came from immunoSEQ multiplex PCR; TCRdb stores just in-frame clones and leaves some out. The sample includes approximately 250,000 clones, roughly 78% seen only once; the top ten take roughly 0.45%. Losses at the gene ends were 1 base for V and 5 bases for J; bases not matched to a gene: 7. CDR3 length: 15 amino acids. Germline CDR1 KGHSH, CDR2 LQKENI. The sample is drawn from a study of cytomegalovirus exposure and HLA in healthy donors. Overall study results and limits: A link between a missense DCLRE1C variant and TCR beta V- and J-gene trimming emerged from a later analysis. In a later analysis, an Asian-associated ancestry cluster reportedly showed fewer N-insertions than the roughly 730-donor mean.

The specimen was PBMCs. The TCR originated in a boy aged 5 to 17 in good health and CMV-seronegative. This chain uses TRBV18 with TRBJ2-7; 8 bases map to TRBD1. The CDR3 DNA sequence: TGTGCCAGCTCACCACTCGACAGGGGAAGGAACGAGCAGTACTTC. As protein: CASSPLDRGRNEQYF. Combining the CDR3 with reference TRBV18 and TRBJ2-7 gives the whole variable domain NAGVMQNPRHLVRRRGQEARLRCSPMKGHSHVYWYRQLPEEGLKFMVYLQKENIIDESGMPKERFSAEFPKEGPSILRIQQVVRGDSAAYFCASSPLDRGRNEQYFGPGTRLTVT.